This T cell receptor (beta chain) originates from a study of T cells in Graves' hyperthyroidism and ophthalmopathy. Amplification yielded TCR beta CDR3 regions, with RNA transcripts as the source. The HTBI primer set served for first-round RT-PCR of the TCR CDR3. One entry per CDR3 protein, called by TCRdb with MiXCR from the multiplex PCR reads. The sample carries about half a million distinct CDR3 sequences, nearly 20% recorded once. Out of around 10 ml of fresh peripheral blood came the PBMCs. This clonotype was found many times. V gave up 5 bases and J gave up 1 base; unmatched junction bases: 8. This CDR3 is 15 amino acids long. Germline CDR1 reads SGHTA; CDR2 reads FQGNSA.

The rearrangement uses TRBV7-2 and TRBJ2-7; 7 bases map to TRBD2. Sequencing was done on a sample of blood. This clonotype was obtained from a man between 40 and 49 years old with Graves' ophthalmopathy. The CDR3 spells CASSGGRGRSYEQYF. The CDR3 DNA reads TGTGCCAGCAGCGGAGGGCGGGGGAGGTCCTACGAGCAGTACTTC.